A single sample is the source of the 13 T cell receptor beta chains below, sequenced in a study of regulatory T cells in long-lasting Graves disease. Combining iRepertoire HTBI primers with Arm-PCR of CDR3 regions, the authors built TCR beta libraries. MiXCR was run by TCRdb on the multiplex PCR reads, yielding one entry per CDR3 protein. The data show hundreds of thousands of distinct CDR3 sequences, with around 21% seen just once and less than 25% held by the top ten. Time point: persistent/refractory GD, antithyroid drugs over 5 years with positive TRAb. Researchers made the TCR library from RNA that was extracted from PBMCs. Sequenced material: peripheral blood mononuclear cells (PBMCs), taken when the disease was refractory, from a patient treated with antithyroid drugs. The receptors were gathered from a female donor with Graves disease.

This rearrangement joins TRBV7-8 to TRBJ2-7; 7 bases align to TRBD1. CDR1 is SGHVS and CDR2 is FQNEAQ in the germline V gene. The J segment lost 4 bases and the V segment lost 4 bases, leaving 10 bases of the junction unmatched. This CDR3 has 15 residues. In DNA form, the CDR3 reads TGTGCCAGCAGCTCGGGACAGTTGGTTCCTTACGAGCAGTACTTC. Residues: CASSSGQLVPYEQYF.

The CDR3 DNA follows: TGCAGTGCTAGAGATACAGGATACCAAGAGACCCAGTACTTC. This codes for CSARDTGYQETQYF. The chain is built from TRBV20-1 and TRBJ2-5; D possibly corresponds to TRBD1 (5 bases). In germline, CDR1 is DFQATT, CDR2 SNEGSKA (reference sequence). This CDR3 has 14 residues. Trimming left V 0 bases short and J 0 bases short, with 8 bases between.

The chain joins TRBV7-3 to TRBJ2-2; no definite D call. Germline lookup yields CDR1 SGHTA and CDR2 FQGTGA. Between the trimmed V and J ends, which lost 3 bases and 3 bases, there was a span of 8 bases. This CDR3 contains 14 residues. The DNA of the CDR3 is TGTGCCAGCAGCTTGACTGGGGACACCGGGGAGCTGTTTTTT. As protein: CASSLTGDTGELFF. The full variable domain, in which reference TRBV7-3 and TRBJ2-2 provide the parts outside the CDR3, is GAGVSQTPSNKVTEKGKYVELRCDPISGHTALYWYRQSLGQGPEFLIYFQGTGAADDSGLPNDRFFAVRPEGSVSTLKIQRTERGDSAVYLCASSLTGDTGELFFGEGSRLTVL.

CDR3 sequence: CASSLALIGAGNTIYF. CDR3 DNA: TGTGCCAGCAGCTTAGCCCTCATCGGGGCCGGAAACACCATATATTTT. The chain has TRBV7-2 and TRBJ1-3; D might be TRBD1 (5 bases). This CDR3 comprises 16 residues. CDR1 SGHTA and CDR2 FQGNSA come from the germline V gene. Trimming shortened V by 0 bases and J by 4 bases, and 13 bases separated the two germline ends.

This clonotype was seen more than once but under ten times. The rearrangement uses TRBV29-1 and TRBJ2-4; D call uncertain. Per the germline V gene, CDR1 is SQVTM and CDR2 is ANQGSEA. This CDR3 spans 15 amino acids. Trimming stripped 2 bases from V and 3 bases from J, with 14 bases between. Here the CDR3 DNA reads TGCAGCGTTGAATCCTCCGACAAGGGCAAAAACATTCAGTACTTC. Its protein product is CSVESSDKGKNIQYF.

The V call is TRBV7-2, the J call TRBJ2-6; 13 bases are shared with TRBD2. There are 18 residues in the CDR3. The junction had 8 bases not matched to a gene; V was cut back by 5 bases and J by 4 bases. Germline CDR1 is SGHTA and CDR2 is FQGNSA. CDR3 amino acids: CASSLLAGGPKGANVLTF. The CDR3 bases are TGTGCCAGCAGCCTACTAGCGGGAGGGCCTAAAGGGGCCAACGTCCTGACTTTC.

This clonotype turned up a few times. The chain is built from TRBV20-1 and TRBJ2-1, with D possibly being TRBD1 (6 bases). Germline V gene sequence: CDR1 DFQATT, CDR2 SNEGSKA (reference sequence). V shed 6 bases and J shed 9 bases, with 18 bases lying between them. The CDR3 is 13 residues long. The CDR3 protein is CSARDQGIGEQFF. CDR3 coding DNA: TGCAGTGCCCGAGACCAGGGGATCGGTGAGCAGTTCTTC.

This clonotype was counted ten times or more. The CDR3 nucleotides are TGTGCCAGCAGCTTAGATCAGGGGACCCAGTACTTC. This translates into CASSLDQGTQYF. V is TRBV11-2 and J is TRBJ2-5; D is possibly TRBD1 (5 bases). The CDR3 sequence is 12 residues long. Germline loops: CDR1 SGHAT, CDR2 FQNNGV. V dropped 0 bases and J dropped 7 bases, with 6 bases sitting between them.

The chain couples TRBV29-1 to TRBJ2-7; 9 nucleotides agree with TRBD1. CDR1 SQVTM and CDR2 ANQGSEA come from the germline V gene. V dropped 4 bases and J dropped 6; count of bases not matched to a gene: 4. There are 12 residues in the CDR3. In DNA form, the CDR3 reads TGCAGCGTTGGGACAGGGGCGGGCGAGCAGTACTTC. Translated, it gives CSVGTGAGEQYF.

The sample holds many counts of this clonotype. This rearrangement joins TRBV18 to TRBJ2-5; TRBD1 matches 10 bases. There are 14 residues in the CDR3. Germline CDR1 reads KGHSH; CDR2 reads LQKENI. Trimming removed 1 base from V and 4 bases from J; junction bases left unmatched: 0. CDR3 residues: CASSPRQGAETQYF. In DNA form, the CDR3 reads TGTGCCAGCTCACCACGACAGGGGGCAGAGACCCAGTACTTC.

V is TRBV6-2 or TRBV6-3 and J is TRBJ2-7, with a tentative D call TRBD1 (6 bases). CDR1 is MNHEY, CDR2 SVGEGT, per germline. Trimming took 0 bases from V and 2 from J, leaving 11 bases between them. CDR3 length equals 15 residues. The DNA for the CDR3 is TGTGCCAGCAGTTACTCGAGACAGGCCCCCTACGAGCAGTACTTC. Amino acids: CASSYSRQAPYEQYF.

This clonotype occurred a few times. This chain links TRBV6-2 or TRBV6-3 with TRBJ1-2; D gene unclear. CDR1 and CDR2 (germline): MNHEY, SVGEGT. The CDR3 has 13 residues. Trimming removed 6 bases from V and 3 bases from J, with 11 bases in between. CDR3 DNA: TGTGCCAGCAGGCTCAGCCAGTACTATGGCTACACCTTC. Protein sequence: CASRLSQYYGYTF.

This clonotype was counted ten times or more. Relative to the germline gene, one junction end is altered; a read error may explain this. The chain links TRBV7-9 to TRBJ2-2, with D possibly being TRBD2 (7 bases). The germline CDR1 and CDR2 sequences are SEHNR and FQNEAQ (reference sequence). This CDR3 region has 16 residues. The CDR3 protein is CASSLRGALNAGELFF. DNA of the CDR3: TGTGCCAGCAGCTTACGGGGGGCCTTGAACGCCGGGGAGCTGTTTTTT. Combining the CDR3 with reference TRBV7-9 and TRBJ2-2 gives the whole variable domain DTGVSQNPRHKITKRGQNVTFRCDPISEHNRLYWYRQTLGQGPEFLTYFQNEAQLEKSRLLSDRFSAERPKGSFSTLEIQRTEQGDSAMYLCASSLRGALNAGELFFGEGSRLTVL.